This TCR beta chain came from a study of shared clonotypes between healthy human individuals. Study-wide background: Each donor's CD4 naive and CD4 memory cells filled three plates apiece, CD8 naive two, and CD8 memory one.

TCRdb keeps only in-frame clones here, not all; method: immunoSEQ multiplex PCR. The sample records roughly 2,300,000 clones, 85% to 95% being singletons. The germline V gene has CDR1 MNHNS and CDR2 SASEGT. The CDR3 is 15 residues long. V was cut by 10 bases and J by 4 bases, with 22 bases left in between. This clone was picked up one time. The TCR sequence derives from a man younger than 30 in good health. Some clones in this sample may be carry-over from other donors' samples. The chain joins TRBV6-1 to TRBJ2-5, with D maybe TRBD1 (6 bases). Sequenced material: naive CD4+ T cells from PBMCs. Subset reported: CD45RA+ positively selected. CDR3 sequence reads: CATTLKGVGGETQYF. CDR3 DNA: TGTGCCACCACTCTTAAGGGCGTAGGGGGAGAGACCCAGTACTTC.